This T cell receptor beta chain was retrieved from a study of Graves' ophthalmopathy and Graves' hyperthyroidism. Study-level information: Researchers obtained peripheral blood at initial diagnosis, before any treatment had begun.

Study observations and caveats: A majority of expanded thyroid clonotypes exceeding 0.001 frequency were likewise present in blood. Prediction of ophthalmopathy progression reached 70.59% sensitivity and around 76% specificity.

Germline lookup yields CDR1 SGHVS and CDR2 FNYEAQ. V was clipped by 0 bases and J by 7 bases; unmatched bases: 6. This CDR3 comprises 15 residues. With respect to this clonotype: The target antigen is unknown. One base away lies a much larger clone, so this may be a sequencing read error.

Amplification from RNA transcripts yielded the TCR beta CDR3 regions. Second-round multiplex PCR came after first-round RT-PCR with HTBI primers. One entry per CDR3 protein, called by TCRdb with MiXCR from the multiplex PCR reads. This sample yields 35,000 to 50,000 distinct CDR3 sequences, of which roughly 49% are seen a single time; roughly 26% belongs to the top ten. Participants with hyperthyroidism, aged 18 to 65, were newly diagnosed with under 2 months' duration. The chain has TRBV7-6 and TRBJ2-5, with 9 bases fitting TRBD2. The sample comprised peripheral blood. The sequence was obtained from an adult woman with stable Graves' hyperthyroidism. CDR3 amino acids: CASSLASSGKGTQYF. In DNA form, the CDR3 reads TGTGCCAGCAGCTTAGCGTCTAGCGGGAAAGGGACCCAGTACTTC.